A single TCR beta chain is shown here with its context. The antigen is unknown. V dropped 4 bases and J dropped 3; count of bases not matched to a gene: 9. The CDR3 is made up of 16 amino acids. The germline gives CDR1 SGHDT, CDR2 YYEEEE. Sequencing relied on a cDNA template that was reverse transcribed from extracted RNA. The table came from immunoSEQ multiplex PCR; TCRdb's copy has only in-frame clones and leaves some out. The table lists more than 90,000 clones, around 50% of them singletons. The data were taken from a study of CD8+ T cells in alopecia areata. On the study more broadly: Percent affected scalp area, the SALT score, rated treated patients' severity.

Study results and limitations: Administration of tofacitinib significantly diminished scalp clonality and expanded CD8+ clones within the top 100. Besides other cells, scalp samples also yield sequences of resident alphabeta T cells from normal skin.

Treatment noted: oral pan-JAK inhibitor, 5-10 mg twice daily. From PBMCs, CD4+ and CD8+ T cells were sorted. The origin of this receptor is a human donor with alopecia areata. Sequencing used CD8+ T cells sorted from blood, obtained at week 24, from a patient treated with tofacitinib. The chain is built from TRBV5-6 and TRBJ2-2; TRBD1 agrees at 7 bases. The CDR3, as DNA: TGTGCCAGCAGCCCCTCCGGGACAGCATACACCGGGGAGCTGTTTTTT. It translates to CASSPSGTAYTGELFF.